This T cell receptor (beta chain) was documented in a study of technical replicates of blood from four donors. Assay used: immunoSEQ multiplex PCR; TCRdb lists only in-frame clones, some missing. The sample shows roughly 48,000 clones, 92% of them seen only once. V lost 2 bases and J lost 7; bases outside the gene matches: 10. Germline V CDR1 and CDR2: MNHEY, SVGAGI. The CDR3 is made up of 15 amino acids. This receptor was obtained from a human donor in good health. Some clones in this sample may be carry-over from other donors' samples. Sequenced sample: PBMCs. The chain links TRBV6-5 to TRBJ1-2; 7 positions agree with TRBD1. The DNA for the CDR3 is TGTGCCAGCAGTTACATAAAGACAGGGTTCAGTGGCTACACCTTC. Its translation is CASSYIKTGFSGYTF.